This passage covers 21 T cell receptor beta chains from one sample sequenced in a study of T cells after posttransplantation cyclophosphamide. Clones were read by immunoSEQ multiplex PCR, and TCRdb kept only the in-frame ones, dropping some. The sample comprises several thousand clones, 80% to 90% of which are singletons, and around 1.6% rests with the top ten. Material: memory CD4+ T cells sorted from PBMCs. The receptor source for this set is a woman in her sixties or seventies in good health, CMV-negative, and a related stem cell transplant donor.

The CDR3 loop is CASSQEPLAASDQLAKNIQYF. As DNA, the CDR3 is TGTGCCAGCAGCCAAGAGCCCCTAGCCGCCTCGGACCAATTAGCCAAAAACATTCAGTACTTC. The chain has TRBV4-2 and TRBJ2-4, with a possible D match to TRBD2 (5 bases). V dropped 0 bases and J dropped 0 bases, with 24 bases sitting between them. This CDR3 has 21 amino acids. From germline, CDR1 is LGHNA and CDR2 YNFKEQ.

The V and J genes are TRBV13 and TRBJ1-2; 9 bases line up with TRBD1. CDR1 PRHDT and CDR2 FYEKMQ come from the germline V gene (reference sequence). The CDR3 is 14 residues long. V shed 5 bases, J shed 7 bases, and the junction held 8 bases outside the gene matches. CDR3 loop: CASSLRQGVSGYTF. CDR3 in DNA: TGTGCCAGCAGCCTCAGACAGGGGGTATCTGGCTACACCTTC.

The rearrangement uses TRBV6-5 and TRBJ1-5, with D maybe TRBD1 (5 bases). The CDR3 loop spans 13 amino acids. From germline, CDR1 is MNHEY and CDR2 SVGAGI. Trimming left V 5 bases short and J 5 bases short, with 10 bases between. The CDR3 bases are TGTGCCAGCAGTAGTTGGGGGGATCAGCCCCAGCATTTT. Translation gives CASSSWGDQPQHF.

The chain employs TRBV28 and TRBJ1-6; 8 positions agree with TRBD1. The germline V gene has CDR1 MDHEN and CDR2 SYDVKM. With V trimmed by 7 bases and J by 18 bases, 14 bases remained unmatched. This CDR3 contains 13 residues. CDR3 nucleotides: TGTGCCAGCACCGGACAGGGTATTGAAGACCCCCACTTT. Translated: CASTGQGIEDPHF.

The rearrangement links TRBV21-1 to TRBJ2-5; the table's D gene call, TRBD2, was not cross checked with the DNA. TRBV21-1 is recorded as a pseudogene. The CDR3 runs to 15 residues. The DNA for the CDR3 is TGTGCCAGCAGCAAAGCCAGGCGGGGAGGGGAGACCCAGTACTTC. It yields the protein CASSKARRGGETQYF.

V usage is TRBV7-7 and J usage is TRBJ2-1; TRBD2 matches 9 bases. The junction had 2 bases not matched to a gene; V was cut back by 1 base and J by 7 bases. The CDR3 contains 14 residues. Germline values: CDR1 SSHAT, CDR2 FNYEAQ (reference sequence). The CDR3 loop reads CASSLDSGRNEQFF. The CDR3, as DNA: TGTGCCAGCAGCTTAGATAGCGGGAGAAATGAGCAGTTCTTC.

CDR3 in amino acids: CAWSVGSAGGNQPQHF. The CDR3 region has the DNA TGTGCCTGGAGTGTCGGGAGTGCGGGAGGCAATCAGCCCCAGCATTTT. This chain connects TRBV30 to TRBJ1-5; D remains unclear. This CDR3 is 16 amino acids long. Trimming removed 0 bases at V and 2 bases at J, with 14 bases between. Per germline, CDR1 GTSNPN and CDR2 SVGIG (reference sequence).

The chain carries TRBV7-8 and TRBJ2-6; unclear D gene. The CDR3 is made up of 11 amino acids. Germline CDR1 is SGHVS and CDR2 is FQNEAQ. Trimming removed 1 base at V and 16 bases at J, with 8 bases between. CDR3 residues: CASSLGSRLTF. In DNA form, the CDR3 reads TGTGCCAGCAGCTTAGGAAGCCGTCTGACTTTC.

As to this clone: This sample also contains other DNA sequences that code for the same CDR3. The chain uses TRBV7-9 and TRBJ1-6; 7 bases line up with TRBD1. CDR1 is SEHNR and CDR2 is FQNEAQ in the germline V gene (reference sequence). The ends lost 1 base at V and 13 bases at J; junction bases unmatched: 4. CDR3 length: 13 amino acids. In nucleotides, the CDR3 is TGTGCCAGCAGCTTAGAGGGGGCTTCCCCCCTCCACTTT. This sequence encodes CASSLEGASPLHF.

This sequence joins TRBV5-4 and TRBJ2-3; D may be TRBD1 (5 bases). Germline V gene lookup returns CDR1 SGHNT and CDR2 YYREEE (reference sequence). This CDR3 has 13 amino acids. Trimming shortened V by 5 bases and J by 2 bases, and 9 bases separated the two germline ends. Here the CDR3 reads CASRDRSTDTQYF. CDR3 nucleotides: TGTGCCAGCAGAGACAGATCCACAGATACGCAGTATTTT. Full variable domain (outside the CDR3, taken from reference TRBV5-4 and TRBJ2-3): ETGVTQSPTHLIKTRGQQVTLRCSSQSGHNTVSWYQQALGQGPQFIFQYYREEENGRGNFPPRFSGLQFPNYSSELNVNALELDDSALYLCASRDRSTDTQYFGPGTRLTVL.

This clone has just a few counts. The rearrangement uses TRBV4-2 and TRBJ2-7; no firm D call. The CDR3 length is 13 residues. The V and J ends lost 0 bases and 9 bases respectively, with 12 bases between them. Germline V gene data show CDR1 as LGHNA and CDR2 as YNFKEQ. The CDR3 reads CASSQEIRMTQYF. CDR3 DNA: TGTGCCAGCAGCCAAGAAATCAGGATGACGCAGTACTTC.

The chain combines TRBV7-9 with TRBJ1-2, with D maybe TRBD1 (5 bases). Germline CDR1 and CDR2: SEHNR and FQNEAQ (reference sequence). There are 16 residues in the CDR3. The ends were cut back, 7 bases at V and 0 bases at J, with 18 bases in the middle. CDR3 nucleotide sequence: TGTGCCAGCACCACGGGAGGGGCAGATACTAACTATGGCTACACCTTC. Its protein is CASTTGGADTNYGYTF.

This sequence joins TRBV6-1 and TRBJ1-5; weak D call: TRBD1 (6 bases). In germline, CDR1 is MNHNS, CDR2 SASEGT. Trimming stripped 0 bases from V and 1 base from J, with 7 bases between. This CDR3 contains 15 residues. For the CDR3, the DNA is TGTGCCAGCAGTGAAGCGCAGGGGAGCAATCAGCCCCAGCATTTT. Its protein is CASSEAQGSNQPQHF.

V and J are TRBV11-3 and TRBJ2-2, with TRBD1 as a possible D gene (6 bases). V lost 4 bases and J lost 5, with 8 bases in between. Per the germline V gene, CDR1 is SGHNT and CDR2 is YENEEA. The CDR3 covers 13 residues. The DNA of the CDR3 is TGTGCCAGCAGCTCGGGACAAACCGGGGAGCTGTTTTTT. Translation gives CASSSGQTGELFF.

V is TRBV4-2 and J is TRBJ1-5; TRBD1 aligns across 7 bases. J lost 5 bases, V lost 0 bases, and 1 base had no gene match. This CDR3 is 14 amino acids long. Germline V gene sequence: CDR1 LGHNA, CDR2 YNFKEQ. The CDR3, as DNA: TGTGCCAGCAGCCAAGATCAGGGGGATCAGCCCCAGCATTTT. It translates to CASSQDQGDQPQHF.

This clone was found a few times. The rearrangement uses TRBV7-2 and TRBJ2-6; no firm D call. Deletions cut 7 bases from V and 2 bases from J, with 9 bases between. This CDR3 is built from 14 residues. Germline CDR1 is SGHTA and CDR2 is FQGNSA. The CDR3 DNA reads TGTGCCAGCACCATCCGGGCTGGGGCCAACGTCCTGACTTTC. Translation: CASTIRAGANVLTF. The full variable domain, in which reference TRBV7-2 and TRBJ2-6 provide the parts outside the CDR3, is GAGVSQSPSNKVTEKGKDVELRCDPISGHTALYWYRQSLGQGLEFLIYFQGNSAPDKSGLPSDRFSAERTGGSVSTLTIQRTQQEDSAVYLCASTIRAGANVLTFGAGSRLTVL.

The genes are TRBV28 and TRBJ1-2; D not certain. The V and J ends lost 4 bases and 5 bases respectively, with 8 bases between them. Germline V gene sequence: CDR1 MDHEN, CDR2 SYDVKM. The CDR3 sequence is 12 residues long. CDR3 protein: CASSWEMYGYTF. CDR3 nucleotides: TGTGCCAGCAGTTGGGAGATGTATGGCTACACCTTC.

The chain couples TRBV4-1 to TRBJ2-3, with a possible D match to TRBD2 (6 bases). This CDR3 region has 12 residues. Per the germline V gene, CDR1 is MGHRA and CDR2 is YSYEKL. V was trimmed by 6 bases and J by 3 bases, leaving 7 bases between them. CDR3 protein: CASSGGTDTQYF. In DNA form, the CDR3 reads TGCGCCAGCAGTGGGGGGACAGATACGCAGTATTTT.

CDR3 sequence (DNA): TGTGCCAGCAGCGGACAGGGCACAAGTTTTGGGCAGTACGTC. This codes for CASSGQGTSFGQYV. The rearrangement links TRBV28 to TRBJ2-7; 8 nucleotides match TRBD1. The trim removed 6 bases at V and 9 bases at J, leaving 13 bases unmatched. The V gene's germline CDR1 is MDHEN and CDR2 SYDVKM. The CDR3 contains 14 residues.

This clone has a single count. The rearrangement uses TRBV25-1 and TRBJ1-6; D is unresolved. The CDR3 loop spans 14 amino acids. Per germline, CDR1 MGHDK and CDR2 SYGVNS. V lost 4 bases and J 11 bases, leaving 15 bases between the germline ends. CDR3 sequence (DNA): TGTGCCAGCAGTGGGCCATCGAATCCGACACCCCTCCACTTT. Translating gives CASSGPSNPTPLHF.

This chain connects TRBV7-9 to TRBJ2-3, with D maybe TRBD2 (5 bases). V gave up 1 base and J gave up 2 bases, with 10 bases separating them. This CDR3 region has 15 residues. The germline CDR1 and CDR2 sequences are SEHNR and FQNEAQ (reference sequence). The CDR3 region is CASSLDGRVTDTQYF. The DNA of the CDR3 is TGTGCCAGCAGCTTAGACGGGCGGGTCACAGATACGCAGTATTTT.